The sequence of this T cell receptor beta chain was determined in a study of cytomegalovirus exposure and HLA in healthy donors. Study conclusions and caveats: Several of the most significant clusters were apparently associated with common viral pathogens in a later analysis. An analysis done earlier found most TCR beta V segments productive about 87% or about 30% of the time.

It was with 60 Vbeta and 13 Jbeta primers that the PCR ran. Original analysis: Later, an analysis found some 80 million unique TCR beta chains, and 10 million to 11 million of these were shared. Method: immunoSEQ multiplex PCR; TCRdb's copy keeps in-frame clones and lacks some. V and J calls and clone size are as listed in that table; D and trimming were resolved from the DNA. The table lists approximately 240,000 clones, about 81% of them singletons. Germline CDR1 and CDR2: SGHTA and FQGNSA. The V gene lost 10 bases and the J gene lost 2 bases, with 15 bases spanning the gap. The CDR3 length is 14 residues. Concerning this clone itself: What it binds is not known.

The clonotype comes from a middle-aged woman in good health and CMV-seropositive. The J gene is TRBJ1-3, the V gene TRBV7-2; D gene ambiguous. The specimen sequenced was PBMCs. DNA of the CDR3: TGTGCCACTCGAGAGTTTACTGCTGGAAACACCATATATTTT. Protein: CATREFTAGNTIYF.